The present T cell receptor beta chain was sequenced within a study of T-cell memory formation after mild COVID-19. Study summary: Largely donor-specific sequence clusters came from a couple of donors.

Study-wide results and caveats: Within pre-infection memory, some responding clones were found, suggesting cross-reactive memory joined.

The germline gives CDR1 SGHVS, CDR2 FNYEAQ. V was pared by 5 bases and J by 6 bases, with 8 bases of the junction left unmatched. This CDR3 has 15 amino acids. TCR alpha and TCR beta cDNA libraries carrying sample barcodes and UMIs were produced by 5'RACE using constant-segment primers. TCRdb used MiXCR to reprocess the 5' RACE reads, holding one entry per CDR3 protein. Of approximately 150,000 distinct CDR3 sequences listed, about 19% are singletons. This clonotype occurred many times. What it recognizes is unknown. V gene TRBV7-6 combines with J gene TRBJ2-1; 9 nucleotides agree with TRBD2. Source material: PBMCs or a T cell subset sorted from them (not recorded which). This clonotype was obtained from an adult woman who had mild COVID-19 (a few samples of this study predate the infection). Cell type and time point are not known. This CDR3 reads CASSPRGLALNEQFF. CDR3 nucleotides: TGTGCCAGCAGCCCGAGGGGACTAGCACTCAATGAGCAGTTCTTC.